This TCR beta chain was sequenced in a study of T cell responses to AZD1222 COVID-19 vaccine. Concerning this clone itself: Its antigen is unidentified.

Generated by immunoSEQ multiplex PCR, the TCRdb table keeps only in-frame clones and is missing some. The sample consists of around 99,000 clones, about 90% of them appearing once. The V end lost 5 bases, the J end lost 6 bases, and 4 bases lay between the germline ends. CDR1 and CDR2 from the germline V gene are MDHEN and SYDVKM. The CDR3 runs to 10 residues. General observations from the study: Most donors were white British and more were female, and clonal diversity was possibly underestimated.

The TCR sequence derives from an adult who received the AZD1222 COVID-19 vaccine. The sample consisted of peripheral blood, taken 28 days after the second AZD1222 dose. This rearrangement joins TRBV28 to TRBJ1-2, with D hard to call. CDR3 sequence: CASSRNGYTF. DNA of the CDR3: TGTGCCAGCAGTCGCAATGGCTACACCTTC.